This T cell receptor (beta chain) was sequenced in a study of cytomegalovirus exposure and HLA in healthy donors. As for the study in general: From HLA-typed donors, an early data release held some 80 million unique TCRs. Whole-study results and caveats: A previous analysis found most TCR beta V segments productive roughly 90% or roughly 30% of the time. Most TCR sequences showed up rarely, but some public TCRs showed up in many donors. In presence/absence analyses, roughly uniform sequencing depth across donors was assumed.

Per germline, CDR1 SGHVS and CDR2 FQNEAQ. Trimming took 5 bases from V and 2 from J, leaving 10 bases between them. The CDR3 contains 14 residues. The primer mix had 60 Vbeta and 13 Jbeta primers. Repertoires were generated with immunoSEQ multiplex PCR, while TCRdb's copy carries only in-frame clones and drops some. The sample shows fewer than 130,000 clones, roughly 84% of them seen only once. Details on this clone: Its antigen is unknown.

This rearrangement joins TRBV7-8 to TRBJ1-5; D may be TRBD1 (5 bases). Input material: PBMCs. This sequence was found in a man aged 25-40 years in good health and CMV-seropositive. Written as DNA, the CDR3 is TGTGCCAGCAGCCCTAGGGGTGGCAATCAGCCCCAGCATTTT. Translating it yields CASSPRGGNQPQHF.